Included here is one T cell receptor (beta chain) sequence, with context. Its target is unknown. The authors generated TCR beta cDNA through 5'RACE template switching with UMIs. Each CDR3 protein gets one entry in TCRdb, which reprocessed the 5' RACE reads and gives no DNA. Found here are more than 90,000 distinct CDR3 sequences; the top ten clones hold under 20%. The data were taken from a study of T cells expressing NK-cell markers. Overall study results and limits: Specificity for HCMV among expanded NKG2C+ T cell clones was not established.

This TCR was sampled from a woman aged 18-70 years in good health. Sequencing input: blood T cells: a sorted CD56 or NKG2C T cell subset, CD4+ or CD8+ T cells, or bulk PBMC T cells (not recorded which).

CDR3 amino acids: CASSLGGGGMNTEAFF. V usage is TRBV7-3 and J usage is TRBJ1-1; checking the TCRdb D call of TRBD1 is not possible without DNA. There are 16 residues in the CDR3. Germline CDR1 SGHTA, CDR2 FQGTGA.